The rows below give T cell receptor beta chains drawn from one sample of a study of cytomegalovirus exposure and HLA in healthy donors. Measured with immunoSEQ multiplex PCR; TCRdb has only the in-frame clones, and not every one. There are some 120,000 clones in the sample; under 80% occur only once, and about 13% lies in the top ten. The material sequenced was PBMCs. The receptors were gathered from a woman between 55 and 75 years old in good health and CMV-seropositive. CDR3s include the opening cysteine and the closing phenylalanine or tryptophan. The D gene is left open where the match is weak. For some rows the clone size is stated as once, few or many, or as a class when expanded; others skip it.

clone size	V gene	J gene	D gene	CDR3 length	CDR3 protein	CDR3 DNA
few	TRBV5-4	TRBJ1-3	.	15	CASSFGGGSGNTIYF	TGTGCCAGCAGCTTTGGCGGGGGCTCTGGAAACACCATATATTTT
few	TRBV2	TRBJ2-7	TRBD2	15	CASRPTTSGSGEQYF	TGTGCCAGCAGACCTACGACTAGCGGGAGCGGCGAGCAGTACTTC
few	TRBV19	TRBJ1-3	.	15	CASSIAAREGNTIYF	TGTGCCAGTAGTATAGCGGCCAGGGAAGGAAACACCATATATTTT
.	TRBV7-2	TRBJ1-1	.	12	CASSYGSTEAFF	TGTGCCAGCAGCTACGGGAGCACTGAAGCTTTCTTT
.	TRBV7-2	TRBJ2-1	TRBD2	14	CASSWDYEYNEQFF	TGTGCCAGCAGTTGGGACTATGAGTACAATGAGCAGTTCTTC
few	TRBV5-1	TRBJ2-3	TRBD1	14	CASSRGQGEDTQYF	TGCGCCAGCAGCAGGGGACAGGGGGAGGATACGCAGTATTTT
.	TRBV5-1	TRBJ2-7	TRBD2	15	CASSFTGRGAYEQYF	TGCGCCAGCAGCTTTACTGGACGGGGGGCCTACGAGCAGTACTTC
.	TRBV19	TRBJ2-5	TRBD1	15	CVSSIDGTGAGAQYF	TGTGTCAGTAGTATAGACGGGACAGGAGCTGGGGCCCAGTACTTC
.	TRBV30	TRBJ1-3	TRBD1	15	CAWGGTASSGNTIYF	TGTGCCTGGGGCGGGACAGCCTCCTCTGGAAACACCATATATTTT
.	TRBV9	TRBJ1-1	TRBD1	14	CASSVGQGAGEAFF	TGTGCCAGCAGCGTTGGACAGGGGGCCGGCGAAGCTTTCTTT
.	TRBV6-6	TRBJ2-2	TRBD1	15	CASRPGTANTGELFF	TGTGCCAGCAGGCCCGGGACAGCGAACACCGGGGAGCTGTTTTTT
.	TRBV9	TRBJ1-3	.	16	CASSPQVGGSGNTIYF	TGTGCCAGCAGCCCCCAAGTAGGGGGCTCTGGAAACACCATATATTTT
.	TRBV6-1	TRBJ2-7	.	13	CASCPGQAYGQYF	TGTGCCAGCTGTCCTGGGCAGGCCTACGGGCAGTACTTC
.	TRBV18	TRBJ1-2	.	14	CASSPREDYNGYTF	TGTGCCAGCTCACCACGGGAGGATTACAATGGCTACACCTTC
.	TRBV6-6	TRBJ1-2	.	13	CASSRDSNYGYTF	TGTGCCAGCAGTCGAGACAGTAACTATGGCTACACCTTC
.	TRBV18	TRBJ1-2	.	14	CASSAGRDSYGYTF	TGTGCCAGCTCAGCCGGGAGGGACTCCTATGGCTACACCTTC
.	TRBV6-6	TRBJ2-3	TRBD1	14	CASRRMTGTDTQYF	TGTGCCAGCAGGCGCATGACAGGGACAGATACGCAGTATTTT
.	TRBV10-3	TRBJ2-7	TRBD2	15	CAISTTSGGTYEQYF	TGTGCCATCAGCACAACTAGCGGGGGGACCTACGAGCAGTACTTC
.	TRBV5-1	TRBJ2-7	TRBD1	16	CASSRGRDRVVYEQYF	TGCGCCAGCAGCAGAGGCCGGGACAGGGTGGTCTACGAGCAGTACTTC
.	TRBV5-1	TRBJ2-1	.	16	CASSLSTGTYYNEQFF	TGCGCCAGCAGCCTCTCAACCGGGACTTACTACAATGAGCAGTTCTTC
.	TRBV13	TRBJ2-2	TRBD2	16	CASSSLGLATPGELFF	TGTGCCAGCAGCTCCTTAGGACTAGCGACCCCCGGGGAGCTGTTTTTT
.	TRBV7-6	TRBJ1-1	TRBD1	17	CASSIWDRGNMNTEAFF	TGTGCCAGCAGCATTTGGGACAGGGGTAACATGAACACTGAAGCTTTCTTT
few	TRBV6-4	TRBJ2-6	TRBD2	15	CASSDAGDGANVLTF	TGTGCCAGCAGTGACGCGGGGGATGGGGCCAACGTCCTGACTTTC
.	TRBV6-5	TRBJ1-2	.	14	CASIKAGVDYGYTF	TGTGCCAGCATCAAGGCAGGGGTCGACTATGGCTACACCTTC
few	TRBV2	TRBJ2-5	TRBD2	15	CASSEGLSGEETQYF	TGTGCCAGCAGTGAAGGTCTAAGCGGGGAAGAGACCCAGTACTTC
.	TRBV4-1	TRBJ2-1	TRBD1	19	CASSQERAHGGTGYNEQFF	TGCGCCAGCAGCCAAGAAAGGGCCCATGGTGGGACAGGGTACAATGAGCAGTTCTTC
.	TRBV19	TRBJ2-5	.	15	CASSTHRQARETQYF	TGTGCCAGTAGTACCCACCGACAGGCAAGGGAGACCCAGTACTTC
.	TRBV6-6	TRBJ2-5	TRBD2	14	CASSSGGAGETQYF	TGTGCCAGCAGCAGCGGGGGGGCCGGTGAGACCCAGTACTTC
.	TRBV5-1	TRBJ1-1	.	14	CASSPAEVDTEAFF	TGCGCCAGCAGCCCCGCGGAGGTGGACACTGAAGCTTTCTTT
.	TRBV6-5	TRBJ1-3	.	13	CASRTDKGNTIYF	TGTGCCAGCCGAACGGACAAAGGGAACACCATATATTTT
.	TRBV18	TRBJ1-5	.	14	CASSPPSVLQPQHF	TGTGCCAGCTCACCACCGTCCGTCCTTCAGCCCCAGCATTTT
.	TRBV4-2	TRBJ2-7	TRBD2	14	CASSQAGGGYEQYF	TGTGCCAGCAGCCAAGCGGGAGGGGGCTACGAGCAGTACTTC
.	TRBV7-9	TRBJ2-5	.	13	CASSLLGYEAQYF	TGTGCCAGCAGCTTATTAGGATATGAGGCCCAGTACTTC
.	TRBV5-1	TRBJ2-3	TRBD1	15	CASSLGTASTDTQYF	TGCGCCAGCAGCCTGGGGACAGCTAGCACAGATACGCAGTATTTT